Shown below are 5 T cell receptor beta chains from a single sample sequenced in a study of cytomegalovirus exposure and HLA in healthy donors (dated by TCRdb to about 2017). Library creation used the immunoSEQ multiplex PCR assay. A mixture of 60 forward primers for TCR Vbeta segments and 13 reverse primers for TCR Jbeta segments was used in the multiplex PCR. TCRdb carries this immuneACCESS record with in-frame sequences only. Its versions omit some clonotypes, under half of them owing to an unresolved V gene in the studies checked, with the rest unexplained. This sample gives some 150,000 clones in total; roughly 80% of them show up just once. The leading ten clones occupy about 7% of the sample. The sequencing sample was made of PBMCs. These receptors were taken from a woman aged 30 to 39 in good health and CMV-seropositive.

The chain couples TRBV6-5 to TRBJ2-7; D assignment may be TRBD1 or TRBD2 (5 bases each). Deletions cut 10 bases from V and 3 bases from J, with 22 bases between. Per germline, CDR1 MNHEY and CDR2 SVGAGI. The CDR3 length is 15 residues. The CDR3 protein is CAIREKGQGSYEQYF. The CDR3 region has the DNA TGTGCCATCAGGGAGAAAGGCCAGGGAAGCTACGAGCAGTACTTC.

The V call is TRBV5-4, the J call TRBJ1-1; D may be TRBD1 (6 bases). The V and J ends lost 0 bases and 1 base respectively, with 10 bases between them. The germline V gene has CDR1 SGHNT and CDR2 YYREEE (reference sequence). CDR3 length: 15 residues. CDR3 loop: CASSLARGPNTEAFF. The DNA for the CDR3 is TGTGCCAGCAGCTTGGCCAGGGGCCCGAACACTGAAGCTTTCTTT.

J is TRBJ2-7 and V is TRBV4-3, with TRBD1 matching over 8 bases. This CDR3 region has 15 residues. The junction had 7 bases not matched to a gene; V was cut back by 1 base and J by 5 bases. The germline V gene encodes CDR1 LGHNA and CDR2 YSLEER. CDR3 DNA sequence: TGCGCCAGCAGCCAAGGGATATTCAGGGGGCACGAGCAGTACTTC. This translates into CASSQGIFRGHEQYF.

The chain employs TRBV11-3 and TRBJ2-5; D possibly corresponds to TRBD1 (6 bases). The V gene's germline CDR1 is SGHNT and CDR2 YENEEA. V was clipped by 1 base and J by 5 bases, with 14 bases between them. This CDR3 has 15 amino acids. This CDR3 is CASSLGQGPGETQYF. The DNA of the CDR3 is TGTGCCAGCAGCTTAGGGCAGGGGCCGGGGGAGACCCAGTACTTC.

In this sample, this clone turned up a few times. This chain links TRBV13 with TRBJ1-6; 8 bases are a match to TRBD1. The germline V gene encodes CDR1 PRHDT and CDR2 FYEKMQ (reference sequence). The length of the CDR3 is 16 residues. Germline trimming cut 3 bases from V and 10 bases from J; bases unmatched to any gene: 11. CDR3 region: CASSFGTGVGWSPLHF. The CDR3 DNA sequence: TGTGCCAGCAGCTTCGGGACAGGTGTGGGTTGGTCACCCCTCCACTTT.